These 20 T cell receptor beta chains share one sample of origin, sequenced in a study of blood T cells in healthy people across ages (dated by TCRdb to between 2014 and 2017). The protocol used for the library was 5' RACE. A second about 7 to 12 cycle PCR used a sample-barcoded 5' primer and a J-beta primer mix. TCRdb reanalyzed the raw reads on its own, using fastp at Q25 for trimming and MiXCR for clone calling, and kept in-frame beta chains. Every CDR3 protein is listed once, alongside the most common genes and DNA of its rows. The sample data list 1.5 million to 2 million distinct CDR3 sequences, and 39% of these were observed just once. The ten largest make up 23% of the sample. The sequencing sample was made of blood. These TCRs come from a human donor in good health.

This chain connects TRBV7-9 to TRBJ2-6; 9 nucleotides match TRBD1. Trimming cost V 10 bases and J 0 bases; bases outside gene matches: 4. The CDR3 covers 15 residues. CDR1 and CDR2 from the germline V gene are SEHNR and FQNEAQ (reference sequence). For the CDR3, the DNA is TGTGCCACCGGGACAGGGCACTCTGGGGCCAACGTCCTGACTTTC. Encoded protein: CATGTGHSGANVLTF.

This clonotype was detected a few times. The chain carries TRBV27 and TRBJ1-2, with 8 positions matching TRBD1. The CDR3 covers 18 residues. The trim removed 0 bases at V and 6 bases at J, leaving 15 bases unmatched. The germline CDR1 and CDR2 sequences are MNHEY and SMNVEV (reference sequence). CDR3 loop: CASSLSLGTGGFFDGYTF. In DNA form, the CDR3 reads TGTGCCAGCAGTTTATCTTTAGGAACAGGGGGATTTTTTGATGGCTACACCTTC.

The chain recombines TRBV7-2 with TRBJ1-1, with D tentatively TRBD1 (5 bases). CDR1 is SGHTA and CDR2 is FQGNSA in the germline V gene. Trimming left V 4 bases short and J 3 bases short, with 15 bases between. The CDR3 length is 15 residues. As DNA, the CDR3 is TGTGCCAGCAGCTCACGGGGCAGGGAGTACACTGAAGCTTTCTTT. Translated: CASSSRGREYTEAFF. Filled out from reference TRBV7-2 and TRBJ1-1, the complete variable domain reads GAGVSQSPSNKVTEKGKDVELRCDPISGHTALYWYRQSLGQGLEFLIYFQGNSAPDKSGLPSDRFSAERTGGSVSTLTIQRTQQEDSAVYLCASSSRGREYTEAFFGQGTRLTVV.

This clonotype was counted only a few times. This chain joins TRBV5-6 and TRBJ2-3; D is undetermined. The CDR3 totals 15 residues. V lost 0 bases, J lost 0 bases, and 8 bases lay in between. Germline V gene sequence: CDR1 SGHDT, CDR2 YYEEEE. CDR3 sequence (DNA): TGTGCCAGCAGCTTGGGACACCTTAGCACAGATACGCAGTATTTT. Its translation: CASSLGHLSTDTQYF. Complete variable domain (other parts from reference TRBV5-6 and TRBJ2-3): DAGVTQSPTHLIKTRGQQVTLRCSPKSGHDTVSWYQQALGQGPQFIFQYYEEEERQRGNFPDRFSGHQFPNYSSELNVNALLLGDSALYLCASSLGHLSTDTQYFGPGTRLTVL.

The chain combines TRBV27 with TRBJ1-5; 10 bases match TRBD1. With 5 bases clipped from V and 5 bases from J, the junction kept 12 bases outside the gene matches. Looked up from germline, CDR1 is MNHEY and CDR2 is SMNVEV (reference sequence). The CDR3 extends over 17 amino acids. As DNA, the CDR3 is TGTGCCAGCAGTCCAGGGACAGGGGCAGGGTTGGATCAGCCCCAGCATTTT. It encodes CASSPGTGAGLDQPQHF.

The chain combines TRBV29-1 with TRBJ2-1; D is undetermined. The V and J ends lost 7 bases and 0 bases respectively, with 19 bases between them. Germline values: CDR1 SQVTM, CDR2 ANQGSEA. This CDR3 has 16 residues. The CDR3 sequence is CSAFGPAPSSYNEQFF. Here the CDR3 DNA reads TGCAGCGCCTTCGGCCCGGCTCCTAGCTCCTACAATGAGCAGTTCTTC.

This sequence joins TRBV29-1 and TRBJ1-5, with D perhaps matching TRBD1 (6 bases). The CDR3 is 13 amino acids. Germline CDR1 SQVTM, CDR2 ANQGSEA. V was pared by 4 bases and J by 4 bases, with 11 bases between. CDR3 region: CSVGRGRNQPQHF. In nucleotides, the CDR3 is TGCAGCGTTGGCAGGGGCCGAAATCAGCCCCAGCATTTT. Full variable domain (remainder filled in from reference TRBV29-1 and TRBJ1-5): SAVISQKPSRDICQRGTSLTIQCQVDSQVTMMFWYRQQPGQSLTLIATANQGSEATYESGFVIDKFPISRPNLTFSTLTVSNMSPEDSSIYLCSVGRGRNQPQHFGDGTRLSIL.

This clonotype has a handful of counts. The CDR3: CASSLGRGNTNEQFF. The CDR3 nucleotides are TGTGCCAGCAGCTTAGGGCGGGGAAATACCAATGAGCAGTTCTTC. The J gene is TRBJ2-1, the V gene TRBV13; D perhaps matches TRBD2 (6 bases). CDR3 length: 15 amino acids. With 0 bases removed from V and 6 bases from J, the gap between germline ends came to 12 bases. Germline values: CDR1 PRHDT, CDR2 FYEKMQ (reference sequence).

V and J are TRBV9 and TRBJ1-6, with 9 positions matching TRBD1. CDR3 length equals 15 residues. V trimming: 4 bases; J trimming: 10 bases; junction bases outside the gene matches: 9. Germline values: CDR1 SGDLS, CDR2 YYNGEE. CDR3 in amino acids: CASSTSGTGYSPLHF. In DNA form, the CDR3 reads TGTGCCAGCAGCACCAGCGGGACAGGGTACTCACCCCTCCACTTT. Looking up the rest from reference TRBV9 and TRBJ1-6 gives the full variable domain: DSGVTQTPKHLITATGQRVTLRCSPRSGDLSVYWYQQSLDQGLQFLIQYYNGEERAKGNILERFSAQQFPDLHSELNLSSLELGDSALYFCASSTSGTGYSPLHFGNGTRLTVT.

This sequence joins TRBV28 and TRBJ1-5; D gene ambiguous. Germline lookup yields CDR1 MDHEN and CDR2 SYDVKM. This CDR3 spans 15 amino acids. V was clipped by 3 bases and J by 2 bases, with 11 bases between them. CDR3 region: CASSLDSPGNQPQHF. In nucleotides, the CDR3 is TGTGCCAGCAGTTTGGATAGCCCGGGCAATCAGCCCCAGCATTTT.

The chain carries TRBV20-1 and TRBJ2-1; weak D call: TRBD1 (6 bases). V lost 0 bases, J lost 1 base, and 13 bases lay in between. This CDR3 region has 16 residues. Germline V gives CDR1 DFQATT, CDR2 SNEGSKA (reference sequence). CDR3 bases: TGCAGTGCTAGAGACCCAGGGGCCGCGTCCTACAATGAGCAGTTCTTC. It yields the protein CSARDPGAASYNEQFF.

This chain links TRBV11-2 with TRBJ2-5, with 9 bases identical to TRBD1. With 5 bases clipped from V and 1 base from J, the junction kept 11 bases outside the gene matches. The CDR3 is 17 residues long. Germline loops: CDR1 SGHAT, CDR2 FQNNGV. The CDR3 sequence: CASSARGGTGSQETQYF. The CDR3 DNA reads TGTGCCAGCAGCGCCAGGGGGGGGACAGGGTCCCAAGAGACCCAGTACTTC. Based on the CDR3 plus reference TRBV11-2 and TRBJ2-5, the full variable domain is EAGVAQSPRYKIIEKRQSVAFWCNPISGHATLYWYQQILGQGPKLLIQFQNNGVVDDSQLPKDRFSAERLKGVDSTLKIQPAKLEDSAVYLCASSARGGTGSQETQYFGPGTRLLVL.

The chain links TRBV11-2 to TRBJ2-7, with 9 nucleotides matching TRBD1. V was pared by 5 bases and J by 5 bases, with 16 bases of the junction left unmatched. This CDR3 contains 17 residues. Germline V lookup: CDR1 SGHAT, CDR2 FQNNGV. CDR3 protein: CASSPAPGTGNLNEQYF. The CDR3 DNA is TGTGCCAGCAGCCCCGCACCCGGGACAGGGAACCTCAACGAGCAGTACTTC.

This sequence joins TRBV5-1 and TRBJ2-3, with D perhaps matching TRBD2 (6 bases). The CDR3 has 19 residues. Trimming pared 4 bases from V and 0 bases from J, leaving 24 bases between. Germline V gene data show CDR1 as SGHRS and CDR2 as YFSETQ. The CDR3 DNA is TGCGCCAGCAGCCGGATGTCCGGGGGATACCTGTATAGCACAGATACGCAGTATTTT. Translated, it gives CASSRMSGGYLYSTDTQYF.

This clonotype was recorded at least ten times. J is TRBJ2-7 and V is TRBV4-2, with unresolved D. The ends were cut back, 3 bases at V and 0 bases at J, with 9 bases in the middle. Germline CDR1 reads LGHNA; CDR2 reads YNFKEQ. This CDR3 is built from 14 residues. The CDR3 reads CASSHGQDSYEQYF. CDR3 coding DNA: TGTGCCAGCAGCCATGGGCAGGACTCCTACGAGCAGTACTTC.

This clonotype was picked up a small number of times. The chain recombines TRBV5-4 with TRBJ2-1; D might be TRBD1 (6 bases). V was clipped by 6 bases and J by 3 bases, with 16 bases between them. CDR1 is SGHNT and CDR2 is YYREEE in the germline V gene (reference sequence). The CDR3 runs to 15 residues. The CDR3: CASTSRKGDYNEQFF. CDR3 DNA: TGTGCCAGCACCTCTCGAAAGGGGGACTACAATGAGCAGTTCTTC. The full variable domain, completed using reference TRBV5-4 and TRBJ2-1, is ETGVTQSPTHLIKTRGQQVTLRCSSQSGHNTVSWYQQALGQGPQFIFQYYREEENGRGNFPPRFSGLQFPNYSSELNVNALELDDSALYLCASTSRKGDYNEQFFGPGTRLTVL.

This clonotype has at least ten counts. The rearrangement joins TRBV4-1 to TRBJ2-3; tentatively, D is TRBD2 (7 bases). V was pared by 7 bases and J by 2 bases, with 13 bases between. Germline V gene lookup returns CDR1 MGHRA and CDR2 YSYEKL. The CDR3 consists of 14 residues. CDR3 DNA sequence: TGCGCCAGCAAAGGGGGGGGGTTCACAGATACGCAGTATTTT. Translating it yields CASKGGGFTDTQYF.

This sequence joins TRBV20-1 and TRBJ2-4; 8 nucleotides match TRBD1. The J call is in doubt because the DNA end fits TRBJ2-7 better. Germline lookup yields CDR1 DFQATT and CDR2 SNEGSKA (reference sequence). The CDR3 consists of 15 residues. The CDR3 protein is CSARNRRTGRHEQYF. The CDR3 region has the DNA TGCAGTGCCCGCAACCGGAGGACAGGGCGTCACGAGCAGTACTTC.

Worth noting for this clonotype: The junction differs from germline at one of its ends, possibly a read error. The genes are TRBV20-1 and TRBJ1-2; D may be TRBD1 (5 bases). Germline CDR1 is DFQATT and CDR2 is SNEGSKA (reference sequence). CDR3 length: 13 amino acids. This CDR3 is CSAPTDPVGGYIF. CDR3 bases: TGCAGTGCTCCGACAGACCCCGTTGGTGGCTACATCTTC.

J is TRBJ2-1 and V is TRBV6-5; D may be TRBD2 (6 bases). This CDR3 is 15 amino acids long. Trimming removed 0 bases from V and 10 bases from J, with 16 bases in between. Germline CDR1 MNHEY, CDR2 SVGAGI. The CDR3, as DNA: TGTGCCAGCAGTTACTCCCGGGACTCCCTATCGGAGCAGTTCTTC. Translation: CASSYSRDSLSEQFF.